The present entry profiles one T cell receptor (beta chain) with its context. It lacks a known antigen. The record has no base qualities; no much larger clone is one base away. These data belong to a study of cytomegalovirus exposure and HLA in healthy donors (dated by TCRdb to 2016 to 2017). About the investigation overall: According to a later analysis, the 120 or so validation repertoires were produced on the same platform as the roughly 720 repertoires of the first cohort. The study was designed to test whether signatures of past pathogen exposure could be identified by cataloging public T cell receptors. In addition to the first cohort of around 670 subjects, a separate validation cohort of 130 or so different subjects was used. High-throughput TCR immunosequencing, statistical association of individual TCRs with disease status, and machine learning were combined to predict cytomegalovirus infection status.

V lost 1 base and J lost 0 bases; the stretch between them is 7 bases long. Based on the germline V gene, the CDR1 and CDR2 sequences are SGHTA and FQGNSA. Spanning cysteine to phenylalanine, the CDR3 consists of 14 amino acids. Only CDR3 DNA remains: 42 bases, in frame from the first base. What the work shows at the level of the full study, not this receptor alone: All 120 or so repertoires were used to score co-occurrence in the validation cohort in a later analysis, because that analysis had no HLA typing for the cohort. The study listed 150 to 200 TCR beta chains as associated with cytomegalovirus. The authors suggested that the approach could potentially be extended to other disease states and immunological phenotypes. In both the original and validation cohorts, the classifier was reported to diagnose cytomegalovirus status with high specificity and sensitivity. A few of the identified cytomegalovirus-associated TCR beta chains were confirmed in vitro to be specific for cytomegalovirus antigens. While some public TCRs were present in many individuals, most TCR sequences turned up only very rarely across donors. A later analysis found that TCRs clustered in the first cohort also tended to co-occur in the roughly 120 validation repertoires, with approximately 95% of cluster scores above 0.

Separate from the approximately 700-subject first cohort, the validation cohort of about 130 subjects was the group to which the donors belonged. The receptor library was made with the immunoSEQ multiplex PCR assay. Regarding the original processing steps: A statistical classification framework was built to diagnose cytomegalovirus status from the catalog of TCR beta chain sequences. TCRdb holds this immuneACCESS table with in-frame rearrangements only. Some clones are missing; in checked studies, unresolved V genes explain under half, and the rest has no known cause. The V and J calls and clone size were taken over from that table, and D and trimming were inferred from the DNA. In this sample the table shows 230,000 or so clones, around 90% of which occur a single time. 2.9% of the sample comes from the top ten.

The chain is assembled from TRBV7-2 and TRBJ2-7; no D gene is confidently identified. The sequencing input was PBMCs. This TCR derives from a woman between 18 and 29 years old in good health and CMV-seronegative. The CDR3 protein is CASSLEAASYEQYF. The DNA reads TGTGCCAGCAGCTTAGAGGCGGCCTCCTACGAGCAGTACTTC.